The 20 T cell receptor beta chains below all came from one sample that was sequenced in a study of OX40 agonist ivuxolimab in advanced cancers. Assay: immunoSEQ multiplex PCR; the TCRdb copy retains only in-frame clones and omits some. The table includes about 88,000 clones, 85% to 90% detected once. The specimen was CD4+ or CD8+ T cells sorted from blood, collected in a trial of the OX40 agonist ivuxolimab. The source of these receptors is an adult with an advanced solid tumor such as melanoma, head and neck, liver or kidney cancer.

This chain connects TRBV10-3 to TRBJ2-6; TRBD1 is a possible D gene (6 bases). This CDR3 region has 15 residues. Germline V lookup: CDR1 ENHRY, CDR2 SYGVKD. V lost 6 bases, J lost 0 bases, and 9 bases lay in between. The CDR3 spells CAIRQGNSGANVLTF. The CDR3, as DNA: TGTGCCATCAGACAGGGAAACTCTGGGGCCAACGTCCTGACTTTC.

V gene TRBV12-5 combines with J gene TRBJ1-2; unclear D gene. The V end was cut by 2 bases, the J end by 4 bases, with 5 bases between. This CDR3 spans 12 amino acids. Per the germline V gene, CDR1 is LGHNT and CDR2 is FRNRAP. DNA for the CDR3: TGTGCTAGTGGTTTGCTCGGCTATGGCTACACCTTC. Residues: CASGLLGYGYTF.

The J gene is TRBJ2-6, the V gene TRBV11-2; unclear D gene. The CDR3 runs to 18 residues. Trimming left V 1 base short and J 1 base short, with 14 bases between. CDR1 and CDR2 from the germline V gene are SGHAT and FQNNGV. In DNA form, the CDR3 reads TGTGCCAGCAGCTTAGGAGCCAGTTTAAGATCTGGGGCCAACGTCCTGACTTTC. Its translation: CASSLGASLRSGANVLTF.

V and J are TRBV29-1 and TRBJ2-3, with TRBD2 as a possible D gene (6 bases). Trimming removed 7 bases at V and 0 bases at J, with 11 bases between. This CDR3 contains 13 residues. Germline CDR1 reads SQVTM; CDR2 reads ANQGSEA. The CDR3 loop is CSGATRSTDTQYF. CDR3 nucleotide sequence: TGCAGCGGGGCGACTAGGAGCACAGATACGCAGTATTTT.

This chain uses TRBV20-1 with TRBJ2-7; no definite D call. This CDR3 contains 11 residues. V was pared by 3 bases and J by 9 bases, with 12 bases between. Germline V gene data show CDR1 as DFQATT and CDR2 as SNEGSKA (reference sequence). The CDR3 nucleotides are TGCAGTGCTAGTAACGGGCGGACGCAGTACTTC. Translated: CSASNGRTQYF.

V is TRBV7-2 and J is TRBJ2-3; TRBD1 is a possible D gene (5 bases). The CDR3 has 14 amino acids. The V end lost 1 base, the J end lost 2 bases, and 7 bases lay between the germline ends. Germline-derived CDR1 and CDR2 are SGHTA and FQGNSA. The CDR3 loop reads CASSLDRITDTQYF. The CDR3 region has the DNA TGTGCCAGCAGCTTAGACAGGATCACAGATACGCAGTATTTT.

Here the CDR3 reads CARSLGQGANTGELFF. The CDR3 region has the DNA TGTGCCAGAAGCTTAGGACAGGGGGCGAACACCGGGGAGCTGTTTTTT. The gene calls are TRBV5-3 and TRBJ2-2; TRBD1 agrees at 10 bases. TRBV5-3 is placed among ORFs of uncertain function. The junction had 1 base not matched to a gene; V was cut back by 2 bases and J by 0 bases. The CDR3 extends over 16 amino acids.

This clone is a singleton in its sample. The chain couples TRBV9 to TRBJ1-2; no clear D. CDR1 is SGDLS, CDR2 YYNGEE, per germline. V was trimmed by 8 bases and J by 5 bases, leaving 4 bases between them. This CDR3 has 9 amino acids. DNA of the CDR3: TGTGCCAGAGTTTATGGCTACACCTTC. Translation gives CARVYGYTF. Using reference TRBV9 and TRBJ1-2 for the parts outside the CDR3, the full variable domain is DSGVTQTPKHLITATGQRVTLRCSPRSGDLSVYWYQQSLDQGLQFLIQYYNGEERAKGNILERFSAQQFPDLHSELNLSSLELGDSALYFCARVYGYTFGSGTRLTVV.

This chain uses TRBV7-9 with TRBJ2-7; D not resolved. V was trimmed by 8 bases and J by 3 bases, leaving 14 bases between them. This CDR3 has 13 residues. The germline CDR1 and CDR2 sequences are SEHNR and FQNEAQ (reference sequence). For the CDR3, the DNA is TGTGCCAGCGCAGCTGTAGCCAGCTACGAGCAGTACTTC. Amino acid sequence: CASAAVASYEQYF.

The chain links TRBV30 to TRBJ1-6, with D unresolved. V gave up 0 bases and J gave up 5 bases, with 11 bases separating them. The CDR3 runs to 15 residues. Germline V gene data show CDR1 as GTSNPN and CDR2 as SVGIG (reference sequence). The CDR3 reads CAWSVMTFNNSPLHF. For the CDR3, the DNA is TGTGCCTGGAGTGTGATGACTTTCAATAATTCACCCCTCCACTTT.

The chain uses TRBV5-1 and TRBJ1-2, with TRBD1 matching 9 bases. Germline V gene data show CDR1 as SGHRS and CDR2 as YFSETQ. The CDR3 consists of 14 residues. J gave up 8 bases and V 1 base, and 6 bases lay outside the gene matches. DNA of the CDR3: TGCGCCAGCAGCTTGACACAGGGGGCGCGCGGCTACACCTTC. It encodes CASSLTQGARGYTF.

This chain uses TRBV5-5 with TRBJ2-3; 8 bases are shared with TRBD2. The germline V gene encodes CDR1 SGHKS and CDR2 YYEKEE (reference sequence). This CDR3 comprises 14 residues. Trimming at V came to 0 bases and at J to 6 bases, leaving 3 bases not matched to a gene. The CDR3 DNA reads TGTGCCAGCAGCTTGGTAGCGGGGACCGATACGCAGTATTTT. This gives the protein CASSLVAGTDTQYF.

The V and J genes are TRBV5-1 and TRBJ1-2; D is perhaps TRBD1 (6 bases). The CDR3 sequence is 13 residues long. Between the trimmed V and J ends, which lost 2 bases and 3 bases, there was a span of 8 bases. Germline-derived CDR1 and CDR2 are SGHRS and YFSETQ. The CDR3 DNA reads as TGCGCCAGCAGCTTACAGGGAGACTATGGCTACACCTTC. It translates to CASSLQGDYGYTF.

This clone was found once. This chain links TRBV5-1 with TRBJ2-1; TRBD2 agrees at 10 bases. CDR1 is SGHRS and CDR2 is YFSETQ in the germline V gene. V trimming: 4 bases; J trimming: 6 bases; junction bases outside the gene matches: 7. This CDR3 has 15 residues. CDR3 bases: TGCGCCAGCAGCCCCCTAGCGGGGGTTCGCAATGAGCAGTTCTTC. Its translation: CASSPLAGVRNEQFF.

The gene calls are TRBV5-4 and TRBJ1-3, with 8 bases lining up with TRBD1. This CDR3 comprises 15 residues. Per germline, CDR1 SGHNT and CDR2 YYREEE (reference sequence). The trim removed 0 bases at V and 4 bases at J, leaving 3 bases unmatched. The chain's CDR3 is CASSLGQGAGNTIYF. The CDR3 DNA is TGTGCCAGCAGCTTGGGGCAGGGGGCGGGAAACACCATATATTTT.

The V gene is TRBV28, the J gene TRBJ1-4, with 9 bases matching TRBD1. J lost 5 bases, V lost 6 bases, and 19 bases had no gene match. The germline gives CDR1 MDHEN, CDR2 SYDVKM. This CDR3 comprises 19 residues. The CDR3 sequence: CASRGYRDRVEERNEKLFF. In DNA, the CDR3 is TGTGCCAGCAGGGGATACCGGGACAGGGTAGAGGAAAGGAATGAAAAACTGTTTTTT.

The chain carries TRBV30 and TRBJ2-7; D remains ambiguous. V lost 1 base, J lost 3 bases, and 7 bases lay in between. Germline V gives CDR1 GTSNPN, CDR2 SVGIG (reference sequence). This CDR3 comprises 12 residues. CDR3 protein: CAWSGQIYEQYF. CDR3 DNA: TGTGCCTGGAGTGGGCAGATCTACGAGCAGTACTTC.

For the CDR3, the DNA is TGTGCCAGCACCCTCCTTGGGGGAAGTAAGGAAAAACTGTTTTTT. It translates to CASTLLGGSKEKLFF. The genes are TRBV7-9 and TRBJ1-4; weak D call: TRBD1 (5 bases). CDR1 and CDR2 from the germline V gene are SEHNR and FQNEAQ (reference sequence). This CDR3 is 15 amino acids long. Trimming removed 7 bases at V and 8 bases at J, with 20 bases between.

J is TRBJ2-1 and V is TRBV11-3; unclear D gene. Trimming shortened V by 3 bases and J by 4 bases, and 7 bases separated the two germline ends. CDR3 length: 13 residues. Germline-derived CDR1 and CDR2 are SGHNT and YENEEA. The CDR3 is CASSFSRYNEQFF. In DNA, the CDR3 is TGTGCCAGCAGCTTTTCCAGGTACAATGAGCAGTTCTTC.

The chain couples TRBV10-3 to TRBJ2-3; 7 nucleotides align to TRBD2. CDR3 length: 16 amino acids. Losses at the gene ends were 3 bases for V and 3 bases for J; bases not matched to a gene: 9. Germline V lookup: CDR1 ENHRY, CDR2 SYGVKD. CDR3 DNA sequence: TGTGCCATCAGTGATGCTAGCGGCAGGAAGACAGATACGCAGTATTTT. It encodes CAISDASGRKTDTQYF.